This TCR beta chain is from a study of T cell responses to AZD1222 COVID-19 vaccine. Points from the study as a whole: Only a handful of AZD1222 recipients tested seropositive at baseline. Close to half of spike-specific TCRs reportedly recognize unmutated variant regions. The study sampled repertoires only after the peak T cell response. Dominant at 160-218 and 743-854, vaccine-associated CD4 TCRs also spanned spike.

The CDR3 loop spans 13 amino acids. V lost 7 bases, J lost 2 bases, and 10 bases lay in between. Germline loops: CDR1 SGHTA, CDR2 FQGNSA. This clone was seen a single time. Its antigen is unknown. TCRdb's table, derived via immunoSEQ multiplex PCR, lists solely in-frame clones and lacks some. The data hold 150,000 or so clones, with 90% observed a single time. The clonotype was recovered from an adult who received the AZD1222 COVID-19 vaccine. The genes are TRBV7-2 and TRBJ2-3; D tentatively reads TRBD1 or TRBD2 (6 bases each). The specimen comprised peripheral blood, sampled 28 days after the second AZD1222 dose. CDR3 residues: CASTRGPTDTQYF. The CDR3 DNA sequence: TGTGCCAGCACTCGGGGGCCCACAGATACGCAGTATTTT.